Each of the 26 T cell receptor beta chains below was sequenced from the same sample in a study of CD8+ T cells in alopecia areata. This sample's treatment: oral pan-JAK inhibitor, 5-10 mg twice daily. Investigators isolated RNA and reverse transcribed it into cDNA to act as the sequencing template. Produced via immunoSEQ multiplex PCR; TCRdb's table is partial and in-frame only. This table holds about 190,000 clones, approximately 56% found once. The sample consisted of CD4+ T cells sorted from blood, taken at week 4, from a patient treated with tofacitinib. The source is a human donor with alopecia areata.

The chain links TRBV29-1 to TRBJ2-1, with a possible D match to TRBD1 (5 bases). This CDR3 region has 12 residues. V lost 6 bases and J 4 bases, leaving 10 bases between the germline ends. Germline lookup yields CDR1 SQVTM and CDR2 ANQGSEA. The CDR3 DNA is TGCAGCGTCCAGGGCGCGTACAATGAGCAGTTCTTC. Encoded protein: CSVQGAYNEQFF.

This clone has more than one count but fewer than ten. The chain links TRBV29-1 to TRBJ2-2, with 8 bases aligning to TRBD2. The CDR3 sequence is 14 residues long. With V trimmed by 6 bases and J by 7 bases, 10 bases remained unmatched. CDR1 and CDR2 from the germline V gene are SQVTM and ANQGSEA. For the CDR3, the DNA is TGCAGCGTCGCTACTAGCGGAAGGGTCGGGGAGCTGTTTTTT. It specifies CSVATSGRVGELFF.

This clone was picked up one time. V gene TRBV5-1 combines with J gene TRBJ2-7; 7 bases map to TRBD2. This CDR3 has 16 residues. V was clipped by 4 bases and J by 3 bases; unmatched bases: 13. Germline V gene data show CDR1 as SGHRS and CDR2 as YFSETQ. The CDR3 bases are TGCGCCAGCAGCGAAAACCTAGCGGAGGGGTTCTACGAGCAGTACTTC. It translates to CASSENLAEGFYEQYF.

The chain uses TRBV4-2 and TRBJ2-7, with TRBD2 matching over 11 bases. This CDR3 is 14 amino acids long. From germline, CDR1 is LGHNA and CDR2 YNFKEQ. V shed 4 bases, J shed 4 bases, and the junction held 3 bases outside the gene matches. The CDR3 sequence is CASSRLAGMYEQYF. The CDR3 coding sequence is TGTGCCAGCAGCCGACTAGCGGGGATGTACGAGCAGTACTTC.

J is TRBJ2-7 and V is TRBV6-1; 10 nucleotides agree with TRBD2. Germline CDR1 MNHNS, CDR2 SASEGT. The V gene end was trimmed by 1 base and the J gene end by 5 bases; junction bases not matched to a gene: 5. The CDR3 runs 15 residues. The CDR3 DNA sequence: TGTGCCAGCAGTGAAGGGCCTAGCGGGAGAGACGAGCAGTACTTC. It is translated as CASSEGPSGRDEQYF.

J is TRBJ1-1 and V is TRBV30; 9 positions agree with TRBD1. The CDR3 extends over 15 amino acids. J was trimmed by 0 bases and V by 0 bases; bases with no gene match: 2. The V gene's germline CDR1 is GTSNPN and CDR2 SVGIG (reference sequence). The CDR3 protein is CAWSVRQGVNTEAFF. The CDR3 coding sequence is TGTGCCTGGAGTGTAAGACAGGGGGTGAACACTGAAGCTTTCTTT.

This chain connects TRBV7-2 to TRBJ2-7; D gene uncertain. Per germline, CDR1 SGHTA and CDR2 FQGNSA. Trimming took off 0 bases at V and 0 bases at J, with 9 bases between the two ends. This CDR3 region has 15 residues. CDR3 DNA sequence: TGTGCCAGCAGCTTAGCGACCTCTTACTCCTACGAGCAGTACTTC. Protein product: CASSLATSYSYEQYF.

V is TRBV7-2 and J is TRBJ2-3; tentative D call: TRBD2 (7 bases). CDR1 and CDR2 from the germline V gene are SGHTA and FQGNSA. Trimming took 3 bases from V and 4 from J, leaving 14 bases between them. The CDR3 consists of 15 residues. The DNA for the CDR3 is TGTGCCAGCAGCTTGGGGGGGGCGCTTTCAGATACGCAGTATTTT. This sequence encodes CASSLGGALSDTQYF.

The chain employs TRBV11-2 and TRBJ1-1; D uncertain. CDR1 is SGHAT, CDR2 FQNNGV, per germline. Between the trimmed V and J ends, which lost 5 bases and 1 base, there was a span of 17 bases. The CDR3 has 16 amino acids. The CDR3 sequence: CASSPSFGRQNTEAFF. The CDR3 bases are TGTGCCAGCAGCCCCTCATTTGGACGGCAGAACACTGAAGCTTTCTTT.

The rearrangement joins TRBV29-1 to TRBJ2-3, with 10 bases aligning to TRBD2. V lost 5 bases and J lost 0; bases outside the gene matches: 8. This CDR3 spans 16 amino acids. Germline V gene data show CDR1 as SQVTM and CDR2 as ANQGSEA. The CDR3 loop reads CSVLTSGIPSTDTQYF. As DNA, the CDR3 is TGCAGCGTTCTTACTAGCGGGATCCCTAGCACAGATACGCAGTATTTT.

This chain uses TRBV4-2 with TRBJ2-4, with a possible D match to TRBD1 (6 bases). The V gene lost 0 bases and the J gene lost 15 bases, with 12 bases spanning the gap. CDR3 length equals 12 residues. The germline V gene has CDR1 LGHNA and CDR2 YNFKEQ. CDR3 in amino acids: CASSQEDSLWYF. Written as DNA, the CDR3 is TGTGCCAGCAGCCAAGAGGACAGCCTGTGGTACTTC.

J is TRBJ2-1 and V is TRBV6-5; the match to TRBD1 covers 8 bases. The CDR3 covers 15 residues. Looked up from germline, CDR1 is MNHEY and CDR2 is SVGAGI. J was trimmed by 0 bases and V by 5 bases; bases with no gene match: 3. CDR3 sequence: CASSKDRVSYNEQFF. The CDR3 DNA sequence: TGTGCCAGCAGTAAGGACAGGGTCTCCTACAATGAGCAGTTCTTC.

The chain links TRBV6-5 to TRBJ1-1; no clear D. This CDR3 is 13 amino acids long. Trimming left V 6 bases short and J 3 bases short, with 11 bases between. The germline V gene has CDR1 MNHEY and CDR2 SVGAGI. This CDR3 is CASRGQGYTEAFF. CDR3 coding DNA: TGTGCCAGCAGAGGCCAAGGGTACACTGAAGCTTTCTTT.

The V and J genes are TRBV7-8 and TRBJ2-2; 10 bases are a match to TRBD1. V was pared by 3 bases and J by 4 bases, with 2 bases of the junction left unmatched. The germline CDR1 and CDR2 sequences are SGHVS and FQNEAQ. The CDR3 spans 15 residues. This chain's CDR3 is CASSFWDRGTGELFF. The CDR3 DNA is TGTGCCAGCAGCTTCTGGGACAGGGGCACCGGGGAGCTGTTTTTT.

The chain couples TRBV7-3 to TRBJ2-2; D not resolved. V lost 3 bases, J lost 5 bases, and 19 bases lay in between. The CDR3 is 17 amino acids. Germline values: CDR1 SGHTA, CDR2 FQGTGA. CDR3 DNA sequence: TGTGCCAGCAGCTTGACCCCGCCGCCCGCGCAGACCGGGGAGCTGTTTTTT. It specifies CASSLTPPPAQTGELFF.

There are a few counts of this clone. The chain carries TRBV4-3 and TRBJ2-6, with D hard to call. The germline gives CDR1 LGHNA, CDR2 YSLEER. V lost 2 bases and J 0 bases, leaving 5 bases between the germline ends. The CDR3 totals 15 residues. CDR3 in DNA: TGCGCCAGCAGCCAATTCAGCTCTGGGGCCAACGTCCTGACTTTC. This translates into CASSQFSSGANVLTF.

The CDR3 spells CSVVRVTEAFF. The CDR3 coding sequence is TGCAGCGTTGTTAGGGTCACTGAAGCTTTCTTT. V is TRBV29-1 and J is TRBJ1-1; no reliable D call. The CDR3 is 11 amino acids. Germline assignment: CDR1 SQVTM and CDR2 ANQGSEA. V was pared by 4 bases and J by 4 bases, with 7 bases between. The full variable domain, rest sourced from reference TRBV29-1 and TRBJ1-1, is SAVISQKPSRDICQRGTSLTIQCQVDSQVTMMFWYRQQPGQSLTLIATANQGSEATYESGFVIDKFPISRPNLTFSTLTVSNMSPEDSSIYLCSVVRVTEAFFGQGTRLTVV.

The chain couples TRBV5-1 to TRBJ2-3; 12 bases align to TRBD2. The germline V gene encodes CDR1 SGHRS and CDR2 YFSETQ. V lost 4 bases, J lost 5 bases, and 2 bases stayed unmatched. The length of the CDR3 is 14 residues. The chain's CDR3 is CASSGGLAGDTQYF. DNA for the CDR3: TGCGCCAGCAGCGGGGGACTAGCGGGAGATACGCAGTATTTT.

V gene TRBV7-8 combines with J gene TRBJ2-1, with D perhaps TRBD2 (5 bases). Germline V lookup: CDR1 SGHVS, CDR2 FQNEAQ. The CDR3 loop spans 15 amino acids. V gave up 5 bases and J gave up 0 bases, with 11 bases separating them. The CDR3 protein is CASSRPGSSYNEQFF. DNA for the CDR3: TGTGCCAGCAGCCGTCCTGGGAGCTCCTACAATGAGCAGTTCTTC.

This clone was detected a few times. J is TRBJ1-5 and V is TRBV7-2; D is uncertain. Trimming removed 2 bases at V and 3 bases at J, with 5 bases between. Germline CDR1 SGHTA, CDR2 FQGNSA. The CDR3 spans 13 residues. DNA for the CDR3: TGTGCCAGCAGCTTACAGTTCAATCAGCCCCAGCATTTT. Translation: CASSLQFNQPQHF.

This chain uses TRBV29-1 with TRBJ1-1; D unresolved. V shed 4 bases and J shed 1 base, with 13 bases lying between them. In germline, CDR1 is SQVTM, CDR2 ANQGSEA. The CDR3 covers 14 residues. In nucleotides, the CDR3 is TGCAGCGTTGTAGAGTCGGGCGGGAACACTGAAGCTTTCTTT. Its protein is CSVVESGGNTEAFF.

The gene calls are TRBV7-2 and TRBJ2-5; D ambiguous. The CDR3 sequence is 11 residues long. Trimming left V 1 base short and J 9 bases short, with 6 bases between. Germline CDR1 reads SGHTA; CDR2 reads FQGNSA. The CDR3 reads CASSLGPAQYF. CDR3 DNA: TGTGCCAGCAGCTTAGGGCCGGCCCAGTACTTC.

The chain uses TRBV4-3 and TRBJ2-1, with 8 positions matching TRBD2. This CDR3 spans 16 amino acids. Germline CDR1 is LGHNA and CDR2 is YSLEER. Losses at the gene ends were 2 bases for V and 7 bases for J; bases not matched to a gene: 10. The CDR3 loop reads CASSQFLAGLWNEQFF. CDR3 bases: TGCGCCAGCAGCCAATTCCTAGCGGGCCTGTGGAATGAGCAGTTCTTC.

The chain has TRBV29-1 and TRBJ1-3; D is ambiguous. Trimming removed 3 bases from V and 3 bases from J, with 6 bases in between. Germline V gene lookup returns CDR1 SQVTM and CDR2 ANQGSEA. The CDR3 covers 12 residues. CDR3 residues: CSVDENGNTIYF. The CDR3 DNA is TGCAGCGTTGACGAGAATGGAAACACCATATATTTT.

The CDR3 sequence is CASSGGDTEAFF. CDR3 nucleotide sequence: TGTGCCAGCAGCGGAGGGGACACTGAAGCTTTCTTT. The chain uses TRBV2 and TRBJ1-1, with TRBD1 as a possible D gene (5 bases). Germline V gene sequence: CDR1 SNHLY, CDR2 FYNNEI. V lost 6 bases and J 3 bases, leaving 8 bases between the germline ends. This CDR3 comprises 12 residues.

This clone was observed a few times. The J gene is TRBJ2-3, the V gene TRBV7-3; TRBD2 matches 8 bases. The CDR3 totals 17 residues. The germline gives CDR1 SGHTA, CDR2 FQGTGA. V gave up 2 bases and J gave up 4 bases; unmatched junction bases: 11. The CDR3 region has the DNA TGTGCCAGCAGCTTACTTTGGAGCGGGAGTGGTGCAGATACGCAGTATTTT. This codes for CASSLLWSGSGADTQYF.